The following is a TCR beta chain sequence with its context. Its target is not known. Trimming took off 4 bases at V and 4 bases at J, with 13 bases between the two ends. The germline gives CDR1 SQVTM, CDR2 ANQGSEA. This CDR3 spans 14 amino acids. The data were taken from a study of radiotherapy plus CTLA-4 blockade in lung cancer. Study results and caveats: Radiotherapy plus ipilimumab was followed by expansion in blood of tumor-derived TCR clones. Among reported predictors of response, early blood T cell clone dynamics with interferon-beta performed best.

TCRdb keeps only in-frame clones here, not all; method: immunoSEQ multiplex PCR. The data hold around 82,000 clones, with about 84% observed a single time. This TCR derives from a human donor with non-small cell lung cancer who had stable disease on radiotherapy plus ipilimumab. The gene calls are TRBV29-1 and TRBJ1-4; possible D gene TRBD1, 6 bases. This sample comprised peripheral blood, obtained from a patient treated with radiotherapy plus ipilimumab. The CDR3 DNA reads as TGCAGCGTTGGCCCCAGGGGAGGTAATGAAAAACTGTTTTTT. Its protein is CSVGPRGGNEKLFF.